These 21 T cell receptor beta chains came from one sample sequenced in a study of blood T cell repertoires in COVID-19 (dated by TCRdb to about 2020). Libraries were made using the immunoSEQ multiplex PCR assay. TCRdb took over this immuneACCESS table, retaining in-frame rearrangements with V and J assigned. Such tables are incomplete; in checked studies, under half of the missing clones stem from an unresolved V gene, and the remainder is unexplained. The sample yields fewer than 250,000 clones; about 87% were counted once. Around 3.1% of the sample comes from the top ten. Source material: peripheral blood. The receptors originated from a man aged 55 to 69 with acute or convalescent COVID-19.

The rearrangement joins TRBV28 to TRBJ1-3; 7 bases fit TRBD1. The CDR3 has 16 amino acids. CDR1 is MDHEN, CDR2 SYDVKM, per germline. V trimming: 1 base; J trimming: 4 bases; junction bases outside the gene matches: 7. CDR3 sequence: CASSLLKGAGGNTIYF. CDR3 DNA: TGTGCCAGCAGTTTATTGAAGGGGGCAGGGGGAAACACCATATATTTT.

The gene calls are TRBV3-1 (or the pseudogene TRBV3-2) and TRBJ1-4; D not resolved. Trimming removed 5 bases from V and 1 base from J, with 11 bases in between. Germline assignment: CDR1 LGHDT and CDR2 YNNKEL (reference sequence). The CDR3 is made up of 15 amino acids. The CDR3 region has the DNA TGTGCCAGCAGCGCGAGGGAGCTAACTAATGAAAAACTGTTTTTT. This translates into CASSARELTNEKLFF.

This chain uses TRBV7-2 with TRBJ2-3; no clear D gene. The ends were cut back, 5 bases at V and 2 bases at J, with 17 bases in the middle. Looked up from germline, CDR1 is SGHTA and CDR2 is FQGNSA. The CDR3 loop spans 16 amino acids. The CDR3 nucleotides are TGTGCCAGCAGCCCCCGTCCGTGGCTCCTCACAGATACGCAGTATTTT. The encoded protein is CASSPRPWLLTDTQYF. The full variable domain, with the rest looked up from reference TRBV7-2 and TRBJ2-3, is GAGVSQSPSNKVTEKGKDVELRCDPISGHTALYWYRQSLGQGLEFLIYFQGNSAPDKSGLPSDRFSAERTGGSVSTLTIQRTQQEDSAVYLCASSPRPWLLTDTQYFGPGTRLTVL.

V and J are TRBV6-4 and TRBJ1-6; weak D call: TRBD1 (5 bases). Between the trimmed V and J ends, which lost 4 bases and 11 bases, there was a span of 15 bases. CDR3 length: 14 amino acids. The germline CDR1 and CDR2 sequences are MRHNA and SNTAGT. DNA of the CDR3: TGTGCCAGCAGTGCAGGGATTTCGAAGACACCCCTCCACTTT. Encoded protein: CASSAGISKTPLHF.

The CDR3 protein is CASSLVVRDSEQFF. CDR3 sequence (DNA): TGCGCCAGCAGCTTGGTCGTCAGGGACTCCGAGCAGTTCTTC. V gene TRBV5-1 combines with J gene TRBJ2-1, with D tentatively TRBD2 (6 bases). Between the trimmed V and J ends, which lost 0 bases and 10 bases, there was a span of 14 bases. The CDR3 covers 14 residues. The germline CDR1 and CDR2 sequences are SGHRS and YFSETQ. The variable domain in full, completed from reference TRBV5-1 and TRBJ2-1, reads KAGVTQTPRYLIKTRGQQVTLSCSPISGHRSVSWYQQTPGQGLQFLFEYFSETQRNKGNFPGRFSGRQFSNSRSEMNVSTLELGDSALYLCASSLVVRDSEQFFGPGTRLTVL.

The chain recombines TRBV3-1 (or the pseudogene TRBV3-2) with TRBJ2-3, with a weak D call TRBD1 (7 bases). This CDR3 region has 17 residues. The ends were cut back, 0 bases at V and 5 bases at J, with 18 bases in the middle. Germline V gene data show CDR1 as LGHDT and CDR2 as YNNKEL (reference sequence). DNA of the CDR3: TGTGCCAGCAGCCAAGATAGATGGAGGGGGCAGGGAGATACGCAGTATTTT. Translated, it gives CASSQDRWRGQGDTQYF.

The chain couples TRBV7-9 to TRBJ2-7; TRBD2 matches 11 bases. In germline, CDR1 is SEHNR, CDR2 FQNEAQ (reference sequence). CDR3 length: 16 amino acids. V lost 4 bases, J lost 1 base, and 6 bases stayed unmatched. The CDR3 sequence is CASSSPGTSGSYEQYF. In DNA form, the CDR3 reads TGTGCCAGCAGCTCCCCCGGGACTAGCGGTTCCTACGAGCAGTACTTC.

V usage is TRBV5-1 and J usage is TRBJ2-3, with D tentatively TRBD1 (5 bases). V gave up 4 bases and J gave up 6 bases, with 12 bases separating them. The V gene's germline CDR1 is SGHRS and CDR2 YFSETQ. The CDR3 has 13 residues. CDR3 sequence reads: CASSPKGPDTQYF. CDR3 in DNA: TGCGCCAGCAGCCCAAAGGGGCCCGATACGCAGTATTTT.

This clone is a singleton in its sample. V usage is TRBV15 and J usage is TRBJ2-7; 9 bases match TRBD2. The CDR3 is made up of 15 amino acids. V was clipped by 2 bases and J by 4 bases; unmatched bases: 6. Germline CDR1 is LNHNV and CDR2 is YYDKDF (reference sequence). The CDR3 nucleotides are TGTGCCACCAGCAGACCTAGCGGGGAGAGATACGAGCAGTACTTC. Protein sequence: CATSRPSGERYEQYF.

The V gene is TRBV28, the J gene TRBJ2-7; 11 bases align to TRBD1. Germline lookup yields CDR1 MDHEN and CDR2 SYDVKM. The CDR3 has 15 amino acids. V dropped 7 bases and J dropped 2; count of bases not matched to a gene: 7. Written as DNA, the CDR3 is TGTGCCAGCAACCATGGACAGGGGGCAACCTACGAGCAGTACTTC. Translation gives CASNHGQGATYEQYF.

The chain employs TRBV3-1 (or the pseudogene TRBV3-2) and TRBJ2-5; 13 bases are shared with TRBD2. CDR3 size: 15 residues. With 4 bases clipped from V and 2 bases from J, the junction kept 1 base outside the gene matches. The germline V gene encodes CDR1 LGHDT and CDR2 YNNKEL (reference sequence). In DNA form, the CDR3 reads TGTGCCAGCAGCCGACTAGCGGGGGGTCAAGAGACCCAGTACTTC. Its protein product is CASSRLAGGQETQYF.

J is TRBJ2-5 and V is TRBV4-1, with a weak D call TRBD1 (6 bases). The CDR3 has 14 residues. The germline V gene has CDR1 MGHRA and CDR2 YSYEKL. The V and J ends lost 1 base and 6 bases respectively, with 12 bases between them. The CDR3 bases are TGCGCCAGCAGCCAAGCGCTCAGGGGACAGACCCAGTACTTC. It translates to CASSQALRGQTQYF.

The chain joins TRBV18 to TRBJ2-5; 12 bases are a match to TRBD2. Trimming took 1 base from V and 0 from J; bases not matched to a gene: 6. The length of the CDR3 is 18 residues. Germline values: CDR1 KGHSH, CDR2 LQKENI. The CDR3 protein is CASSPQASGGANQETQYF. As DNA, the CDR3 is TGTGCCAGCTCACCACAAGCTAGCGGGGGGGCGAACCAAGAGACCCAGTACTTC.

The chain is built from TRBV11-2 and TRBJ1-3, with 10 bases fitting TRBD1. Per germline, CDR1 SGHAT and CDR2 FQNNGV. This CDR3 region has 16 residues. The junction had 6 bases not matched to a gene; V was cut back by 5 bases and J by 2 bases. CDR3: CASSPWTGGPGNTIYF. In DNA, the CDR3 is TGTGCCAGCAGCCCCTGGACAGGGGGGCCTGGAAACACCATATATTTT. The complete variable domain, with remaining parts taken from reference TRBV11-2 and TRBJ1-3, reads EAGVAQSPRYKIIEKRQSVAFWCNPISGHATLYWYQQILGQGPKLLIQFQNNGVVDDSQLPKDRFSAERLKGVDSTLKIQPAKLEDSAVYLCASSPWTGGPGNTIYFGEGSWLTVV.

The chain combines TRBV29-1 with TRBJ1-2; D gene ambiguous. The germline CDR1 and CDR2 sequences are SQVTM and ANQGSEA. This CDR3 has 11 residues. The V gene lost 7 bases and the J gene lost 6 bases, with 12 bases spanning the gap. CDR3 protein: CSAGSNDGYTF. DNA for the CDR3: TGCAGCGCCGGGTCCAACGATGGCTACACCTTC.

Only one count was recorded for this clone. The J gene is TRBJ1-4, the V gene TRBV6-5, with 8 bases lining up with TRBD1. V shed 2 bases, J shed 3 bases, and the junction held 2 bases outside the gene matches. In germline, CDR1 is MNHEY, CDR2 SVGAGI. This CDR3 spans 15 amino acids. This CDR3 reads CASSYGGQANEKLFF. DNA of the CDR3: TGTGCCAGCAGTTACGGGGGACAGGCTAATGAAAAACTGTTTTTT.

In its sample, this clone was seen a few times. The V gene is TRBV5-6, the J gene TRBJ2-5, with 7 nucleotides matching TRBD1. Per germline, CDR1 SGHDT and CDR2 YYEEEE. The CDR3 contains 15 residues. V lost 1 base to trimming and J lost 5 bases; unmatched junction nucleotides: 8. This chain's CDR3 is CASSLNRGGWETQYF. DNA for the CDR3: TGTGCCAGCAGCTTGAACAGGGGTGGATGGGAGACCCAGTACTTC.

The gene calls are TRBV2 and TRBJ2-7; 7 nucleotides agree with TRBD1. CDR1 and CDR2 from the germline V gene are SNHLY and FYNNEI. This CDR3 is 17 amino acids long. The junction had 14 bases not matched to a gene; V was cut back by 6 bases and J by 0 bases. As DNA, the CDR3 is TGTGCCAGCAGCTTGGGCCGGACGACAGGGTTCTCCTACGAGCAGTACTTC. Protein product: CASSLGRTTGFSYEQYF. Full variable domain (missing parts from reference TRBV2 and TRBJ2-7): EPEVTQTPSHQVTQMGQEVILRCVPISNHLYFYWYRQILGQKVEFLVSFYNNEISEKSEIFDDQFSVERPDGSNFTLKIRSTKLEDSAMYFCASSLGRTTGFSYEQYFGPGTRLTVT.

The J gene is TRBJ2-3, the V gene TRBV7-3; 9 positions agree with TRBD2. After removal of 5 bases from V and 0 bases from J, the junction contained 12 bases not matched to a gene. The CDR3 has 18 residues. The germline CDR1 and CDR2 sequences are SGHTA and FQGTGA. The CDR3 sequence is CASSRTSSGDSSTDTQYF. The CDR3 nucleotides are TGTGCCAGCAGCCGGACCTCTAGCGGGGATTCTAGCACAGATACGCAGTATTTT.

This clone appeared a single time. The chain is built from TRBV13 and TRBJ2-7; D is possibly TRBD2 (5 bases). Germline-derived CDR1 and CDR2 are PRHDT and FYEKMQ (reference sequence). Trimming cost V 6 bases and J 0 bases, with 9 bases left between them. CDR3 length: 13 residues. This CDR3 reads CASSVGSSYEQYF. CDR3 in DNA: TGTGCCAGCAGTGTGGGGAGCTCCTACGAGCAGTACTTC.

V is TRBV19 and J is TRBJ1-1, with TRBD1 matching 11 bases. Germline values: CDR1 LNHDA, CDR2 SQIVND (reference sequence). The trim removed 3 bases at V and 4 bases at J, leaving 10 bases unmatched. The CDR3 consists of 17 residues. CDR3 sequence (DNA): TGTGCCAGTAGTATCTTCGGGACAGGGGGATTGGGCACTGAAGCTTTCTTT. Its protein product is CASSIFGTGGLGTEAFF.